Listed here are 26 T cell receptor beta chains from one sample, sequenced in a study of cytomegalovirus exposure and HLA in healthy donors. PCR primers comprised 60 Vbeta and 13 Jbeta primers. TCRdb's table, derived via immunoSEQ multiplex PCR, lists solely in-frame clones and lacks some. The data contain about 280,000 clones, approximately 90% of them singletons. The sample taken for sequencing was PBMCs. These receptors all come from a woman younger than 35 in good health and CMV-seronegative.

The chain carries TRBV7-9 and TRBJ1-1; 9 positions agree with TRBD1. The CDR3 is made up of 16 amino acids. V was pared by 4 bases and J by 4 bases, with 10 bases of the junction left unmatched. In germline, CDR1 is SEHNR, CDR2 FQNEAQ (reference sequence). The DNA of the CDR3 is TGTGCCAGCAGCTGGGGACAGGGAAATTGGGGCACTGAAGCTTTCTTT. Translation: CASSWGQGNWGTEAFF.

This chain links TRBV5-1 with TRBJ2-3, with a weak D call TRBD2 (6 bases). Trimming removed 4 bases at V and 4 bases at J, with 19 bases between. The germline V gene has CDR1 SGHRS and CDR2 YFSETQ. CDR3 size: 16 residues. This CDR3 reads CASSPGVPSFADTQYF. The CDR3 DNA follows: TGCGCCAGCAGCCCGGGAGTGCCTAGTTTCGCAGATACGCAGTATTTT.

The rearrangement uses TRBV5-6 and TRBJ1-2; possibly TRBD1 for D (6 bases). The germline V gene encodes CDR1 SGHDT and CDR2 YYEEEE. Trimming took 0 bases from V and 4 from J, leaving 16 bases between them. The CDR3 runs 16 residues. CDR3 loop: CASSLGGQGPFYGYTF. CDR3 coding DNA: TGTGCCAGCAGCTTGGGGGGTCAGGGGCCCTTCTATGGCTACACCTTC.

The genes are TRBV14 and TRBJ2-7, with a weak D call TRBD2 (6 bases). Germline CDR1 and CDR2: SGHDN and FVKESK. This CDR3 has 13 residues. Trimming stripped 4 bases from V and 5 bases from J, with 12 bases between. CDR3 amino acids: CASSRGAGNEQYF. CDR3 nucleotides: TGTGCCAGCAGCCGCGGGGCAGGGAACGAGCAGTACTTC.

This rearrangement joins TRBV2 to TRBJ2-5; 7 bases line up with TRBD1. After removal of 4 bases from V and 2 bases from J, the junction contained 10 bases not matched to a gene. The V gene's germline CDR1 is SNHLY and CDR2 FYNNEI. The CDR3 spans 16 residues. CDR3 sequence: CASSGGQLRGQETQYF. CDR3 in DNA: TGTGCCAGCAGTGGGGGACAGTTAAGGGGACAAGAGACCCAGTACTTC. The full variable domain, in which reference TRBV2 and TRBJ2-5 provide the parts outside the CDR3, is EPEVTQTPSHQVTQMGQEVILRCVPISNHLYFYWYRQILGQKVEFLVSFYNNEISEKSEIFDDQFSVERPDGSNFTLKIRSTKLEDSAMYFCASSGGQLRGQETQYFGPGTRLLVL.

The chain combines TRBV5-4 with TRBJ2-3; TRBD2 aligns across 8 bases. The CDR3 consists of 16 residues. Losses at the gene ends were 0 bases for V and 3 bases for J; bases not matched to a gene: 6. Germline V gene sequence: CDR1 SGHNT, CDR2 YYREEE (reference sequence). The CDR3 region is CASSLVPGGRTDTQYF. In DNA form, the CDR3 reads TGTGCCAGCAGCTTGGTTCCGGGGGGGAGGACAGATACGCAGTATTTT. The whole variable domain, filled in from reference TRBV5-4 and TRBJ2-3, reads ETGVTQSPTHLIKTRGQQVTLRCSSQSGHNTVSWYQQALGQGPQFIFQYYREEENGRGNFPPRFSGLQFPNYSSELNVNALELDDSALYLCASSLVPGGRTDTQYFGPGTRLTVL.

The rearrangement joins TRBV19 to TRBJ2-7, with TRBD1 matching 7 bases. The CDR3 covers 15 residues. Trimming at V came to 5 bases and at J to 3 bases, leaving 10 bases not matched to a gene. Germline V CDR1 and CDR2: LNHDA, SQIVND (reference sequence). Here the CDR3 DNA reads TGTGCCAGTAGTTACTCTGGACAGGCGCTCTACGAGCAGTACTTC. Its protein is CASSYSGQALYEQYF. Using reference TRBV19 and TRBJ2-7 for the parts outside the CDR3, the full variable domain is DGGITQSPKYLFRKEGQNVTLSCEQNLNHDAMYWYRQDPGQGLRLIYYSQIVNDFQKGDIAEGYSVSREKKESFPLTVTSAQKNPTAFYLCASSYSGQALYEQYFGPGTRLTVT.

The chain carries TRBV7-9 and TRBJ2-2, with 14 bases fitting TRBD2. Germline loops: CDR1 SEHNR, CDR2 FQNEAQ (reference sequence). This CDR3 has 19 amino acids. Trimming removed 5 bases from V and 3 bases from J; junction bases left unmatched: 11. CDR3 sequence: CASSPGLAGGIWDTGELFF. The CDR3 DNA follows: TGTGCCAGCAGCCCCGGACTAGCGGGGGGAATATGGGACACCGGGGAGCTGTTTTTT.

The chain recombines TRBV30 with TRBJ1-4; a possible D gene is TRBD1 (5 bases). Germline CDR1 is GTSNPN and CDR2 is SVGIG (reference sequence). V was trimmed by 0 bases and J by 8 bases, leaving 13 bases between them. The length of the CDR3 is 14 residues. CDR3 residues: CAWSVIQGREKLFF. CDR3 DNA: TGTGCCTGGAGTGTCATTCAGGGAAGAGAAAAACTGTTTTTT.

V usage is TRBV18 and J usage is TRBJ1-2; D perhaps matches TRBD1 (5 bases). V lost 3 bases and J lost 2, with 10 bases in between. The CDR3 has 14 residues. Germline values: CDR1 KGHSH, CDR2 LQKENI. CDR3 sequence: CASSPGRLNYGYTF. CDR3 bases: TGTGCCAGCTCACCGGGGCGCCTAAACTATGGCTACACCTTC. Combining the CDR3 with reference TRBV18 and TRBJ1-2 gives the whole variable domain NAGVMQNPRHLVRRRGQEARLRCSPMKGHSHVYWYRQLPEEGLKFMVYLQKENIIDESGMPKERFSAEFPKEGPSILRIQQVVRGDSAAYFCASSPGRLNYGYTFGSGTRLTVV.

The genes are TRBV6-5 and TRBJ1-6; D perhaps matches TRBD1 (6 bases). Trimming took 4 bases from V and 9 from J, leaving 13 bases between them. The CDR3 spans 14 residues. Germline loops: CDR1 MNHEY, CDR2 SVGAGI. The CDR3 DNA sequence: TGTGCCAGCAGTTCTGGACAGAAGGTTTCACCCCTCCACTTT. Protein: CASSSGQKVSPLHF.

The V gene is TRBV11-2, the J gene TRBJ2-3; D is possibly TRBD2 (5 bases). This CDR3 contains 14 residues. With 4 bases removed from V and 0 bases from J, the gap between germline ends came to 8 bases. CDR1 SGHAT and CDR2 FQNNGV come from the germline V gene. Here the CDR3 DNA reads TGTGCCAGCAGCTCGGGAATTAGCACAGATACGCAGTATTTT. Translation: CASSSGISTDTQYF.

Remarks on this clone: The sample holds other DNA sequences that translate to the same CDR3. The chain couples TRBV25-1 to TRBJ1-6; no clear D. The germline CDR1 and CDR2 sequences are MGHDK and SYGVNS. The CDR3 sequence is 15 residues long. Between the trimmed V and J ends, which lost 2 bases and 8 bases, there was a span of 13 bases. The CDR3 DNA reads TGTGCCAGCAGTGAAGCGGGCATTTCAGATTCACCCCTCCACTTT. Translated, it gives CASSEAGISDSPLHF.

The chain combines TRBV7-3 with TRBJ2-2; TRBD1 agrees at 7 bases. This CDR3 is built from 15 residues. V was pared by 4 bases and J by 1 base, with 3 bases of the junction left unmatched. Germline V gene lookup returns CDR1 SGHTA and CDR2 FQGTGA. The CDR3 nucleotides are TGTGCCAGCAGCTCCTCAGGGGGGAACACCGGGGAGCTGTTTTTT. This codes for CASSSSGGNTGELFF.

The chain recombines TRBV19 with TRBJ1-4; the D gene is possibly TRBD1 (5 bases). CDR1 LNHDA and CDR2 SQIVND come from the germline V gene (reference sequence). V dropped 9 bases and J dropped 8 bases, with 13 bases sitting between them. The length of the CDR3 is 12 residues. The CDR3 nucleotides read TGTGCCAGCCAGGGTTTGGAAGAAAAACTGTTTTTT. It is translated as CASQGLEEKLFF.

V gene TRBV21-1 combines with J gene TRBJ1-1; the table's D call of TRBD1 was not tested on the DNA. TRBV21-1 is recorded as a pseudogene. There are 15 residues in the CDR3. CDR3 in DNA: TGTGCCAGCAGCAAAGTTCCCAGGTTGGGCACTGAAGCTTTCTTT. Protein: CASSKVPRLGTEAFF.

The V call is TRBV4-2, the J call TRBJ2-7; possibly TRBD2 for D (5 bases). V dropped 5 bases and J dropped 8 bases, with 10 bases sitting between them. The CDR3 is made up of 11 amino acids. Germline-derived CDR1 and CDR2 are LGHNA and YNFKEQ. CDR3 sequence (DNA): TGTGCCAGCAGCAACCGAGGGAAGCAGTACTTC. It is translated as CASSNRGKQYF.

The J gene is TRBJ2-1, the V gene TRBV11-1; 7 positions agree with TRBD2. The junction had 12 bases not matched to a gene; V was cut back by 1 base and J by 9 bases. The CDR3 sequence is 16 residues long. CDR1 and CDR2 (germline): SGHAT, FQDESV (reference sequence). CDR3 nucleotide sequence: TGTGCCAGCAGCTTAGAGGGGCTAGCGGCGAACGGTGAGCAGTTCTTC. It translates to CASSLEGLAANGEQFF.

This clone was seen a single time. The chain uses TRBV7-8 and TRBJ2-7, with D maybe TRBD1 (6 bases). The CDR3 has 14 amino acids. V lost 0 bases, J lost 7 bases, and 13 bases lay in between. CDR1 is SGHVS, CDR2 FQNEAQ, per germline. CDR3 sequence (DNA): TGTGCCAGCAGCTTAGCCGGGACACCGAAAGAGCAGTACTTC. This codes for CASSLAGTPKEQYF.

The chain links TRBV7-9 to TRBJ1-3; 7 nucleotides align to TRBD1. The CDR3 spans 17 residues. With 5 bases clipped from V and 4 bases from J, the junction kept 14 bases outside the gene matches. Germline V gene data show CDR1 as SEHNR and CDR2 as FQNEAQ (reference sequence). The CDR3 region is CASSPPQGLLLGNTIYF. The CDR3 nucleotides read TGTGCCAGCAGCCCACCACAGGGGTTACTGCTAGGAAACACCATATATTTT.

The chain joins TRBV5-4 to TRBJ1-1; D unclear. Germline CDR1 is SGHNT and CDR2 is YYREEE (reference sequence). The CDR3 sequence is 15 residues long. Trimming cost V 0 bases and J 2 bases, with 11 bases left between them. In DNA form, the CDR3 reads TGTGCCAGCAGCTTGGAGCGCGGCCTAAACACTGAAGCTTTCTTT. It yields the protein CASSLERGLNTEAFF.

The V and J genes are TRBV9 and TRBJ2-5, with D possibly TRBD1 on 5 matching bases. V lost 5 bases, J lost 3 bases, and 11 bases lay in between. CDR1 and CDR2 (germline): SGDLS, YYNGEE. The CDR3 consists of 13 residues. CDR3: CASSLGREETQYF. Here the CDR3 DNA reads TGTGCCAGCAGTCTGGGCAGGGAAGAGACCCAGTACTTC.

The rearrangement links TRBV7-9 to TRBJ2-5, with 9 positions matching TRBD2. Unmatched junction bases numbered 3, after V lost 2 bases and J lost 5 bases. Germline V gives CDR1 SEHNR, CDR2 FQNEAQ (reference sequence). The CDR3 length is 14 residues. The CDR3 is CASSLTLAGETQYF. The DNA of the CDR3 is TGTGCCAGCAGCTTAACCCTAGCGGGGGAGACCCAGTACTTC. The full variable domain, its missing parts supplied by reference TRBV7-9 and TRBJ2-5, is DTGVSQNPRHKITKRGQNVTFRCDPISEHNRLYWYRQTLGQGPEFLTYFQNEAQLEKSRLLSDRFSAERPKGSFSTLEIQRTEQGDSAMYLCASSLTLAGETQYFGPGTRLLVL.

The chain couples TRBV19 to TRBJ1-2; TRBD1 is a possible D gene (6 bases). In germline, CDR1 is LNHDA, CDR2 SQIVND (reference sequence). This CDR3 is 14 amino acids long. With 1 base removed from V and 4 bases from J, the gap between germline ends came to 10 bases. For the CDR3, the DNA is TGTGCCAGTAGTATAGCGACAGGATTCTATGGCTACACCTTC. Its translation: CASSIATGFYGYTF.

This clone was counted a single time. The V call is TRBV5-4, the J call TRBJ1-1, with 9 bases aligning to TRBD1. The CDR3 totals 14 residues. Germline-derived CDR1 and CDR2 are SGHNT and YYREEE (reference sequence). V dropped 0 bases and J dropped 12; count of bases not matched to a gene: 9. CDR3 sequence (DNA): TGTGCCAGCAGCTTGGTCGAGACAGGGGGGTTGACTTTCTTT. Residues: CASSLVETGGLTFF.

This chain joins TRBV6-6 and TRBJ1-1, with D perhaps matching TRBD1 (6 bases). The CDR3 contains 15 residues. Germline V lookup: CDR1 MNHNY, CDR2 SVGAGI (reference sequence). V dropped 8 bases and J dropped 5 bases, with 21 bases sitting between them. CDR3 DNA: TGTGCCAGCCGGATTATGGACAGCTCTCATACTGAAGCTTTCTTT. Protein product: CASRIMDSSHTEAFF.